This TCR beta chain was observed in a study of T cell repertoires in cytomegalovirus infection. Study outcomes and limitations: CMV-specific TCR beta clonotypes restricted by HLA-C dominated the ex vivo response.

On this clonotype itself: Its antigen is still unknown.

TCRdb passed the reads through MiXCR, listing each CDR3 protein once. In the table there are more than 500,000 distinct CDR3 sequences, more than 15% of which are singletons. The germline CDR1 and CDR2 sequences are LNHNV and YYDKDF (reference sequence). There are 16 residues in the CDR3. V was clipped by 3 bases and J by 7 bases, with 20 bases between them. The sample taken for sequencing was CD8+ T cells from PBMCs. This sequence joins TRBV15 and TRBJ2-3, with D hard to call. The receptor's source is a human donor in good health (CMV status not recorded). Some clones in this sample may be carry-over from other donors' samples. The DNA for the CDR3 is TGTGCCACCAGCAGCACCCCCGACGGTCTACGAAATACGCAGTATTTT. Encoded protein: CATSSTPDGLRNTQYF.